This TCR beta chain was captured in a study of STAT5B mutations in CD4+ large granular lymphocyte leukemia. The germline V gene encodes CDR1 SGHNT and CDR2 YYREEE (reference sequence). The CDR3 sequence is 13 residues long. The ends were cut back, 4 bases at V and 9 bases at J, with 14 bases in the middle. Using immunoSEQ multiplex PCR, the repertoire was profiled, and TCRdb retains in-frame clones only, with some absent. The table includes around 48,000 clones, roughly two thirds detected once. The chain carries TRBV5-4 and TRBJ1-3; a possible D gene is TRBD1 (6 bases). The specimen was CD4+ T cells from blood buffy coats. The sequence derives from a human donor in good health. CDR3 in DNA: TGTGCCAGCAGCGAGGGGGGAGGACCCACCATATATTTT. Its translation is CASSEGGGPTIYF.